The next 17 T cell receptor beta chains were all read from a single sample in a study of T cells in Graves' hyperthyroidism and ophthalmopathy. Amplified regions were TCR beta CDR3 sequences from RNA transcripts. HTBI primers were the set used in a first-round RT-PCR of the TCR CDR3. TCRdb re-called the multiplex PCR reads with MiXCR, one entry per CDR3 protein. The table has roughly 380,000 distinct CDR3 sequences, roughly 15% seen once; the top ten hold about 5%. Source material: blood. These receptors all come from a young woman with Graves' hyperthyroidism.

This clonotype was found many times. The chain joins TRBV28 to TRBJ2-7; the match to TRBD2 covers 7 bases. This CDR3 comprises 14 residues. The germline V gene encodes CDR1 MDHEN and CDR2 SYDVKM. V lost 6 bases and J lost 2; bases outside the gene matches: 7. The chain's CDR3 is CASRSAGEAYEQYF. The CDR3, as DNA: TGTGCCAGCAGGTCGGCGGGGGAAGCCTACGAGCAGTACTTC.

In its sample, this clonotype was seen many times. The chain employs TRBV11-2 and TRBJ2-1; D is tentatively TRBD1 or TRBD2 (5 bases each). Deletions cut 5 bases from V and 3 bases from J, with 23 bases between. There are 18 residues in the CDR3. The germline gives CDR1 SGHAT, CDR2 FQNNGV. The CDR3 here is CASSKRGTGPANYNEQFF. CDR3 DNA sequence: TGTGCCAGCAGCAAGAGGGGTACGGGACCGGCTAACTACAATGAGCAGTTCTTC.

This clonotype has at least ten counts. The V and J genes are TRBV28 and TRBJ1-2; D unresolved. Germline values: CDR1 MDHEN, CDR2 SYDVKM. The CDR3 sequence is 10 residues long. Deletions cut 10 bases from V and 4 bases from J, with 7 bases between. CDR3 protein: CATRAYGYTF. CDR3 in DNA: TGTGCCACCCGGGCCTATGGCTACACCTTC.

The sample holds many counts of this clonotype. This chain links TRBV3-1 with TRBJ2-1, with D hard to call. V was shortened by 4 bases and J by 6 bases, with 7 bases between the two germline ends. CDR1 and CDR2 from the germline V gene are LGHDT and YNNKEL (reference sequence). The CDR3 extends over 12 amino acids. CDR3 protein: CASSLLVNEQFF. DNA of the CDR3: TGTGCCAGCAGCCTTCTAGTCAATGAGCAGTTCTTC.

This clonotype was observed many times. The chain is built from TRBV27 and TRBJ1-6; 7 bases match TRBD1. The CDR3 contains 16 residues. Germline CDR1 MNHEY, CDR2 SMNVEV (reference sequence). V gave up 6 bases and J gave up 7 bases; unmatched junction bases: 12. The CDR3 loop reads CASRERPGQQNSPLHF. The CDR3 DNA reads TGTGCCAGCAGAGAACGACCGGGACAGCAGAATTCACCCCTCCACTTT.

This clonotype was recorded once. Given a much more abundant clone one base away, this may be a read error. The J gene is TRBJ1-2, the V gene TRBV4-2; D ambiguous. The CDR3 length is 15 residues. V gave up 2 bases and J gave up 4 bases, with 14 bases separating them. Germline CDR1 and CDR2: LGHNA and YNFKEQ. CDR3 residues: CASSQSLAVGYGYTF. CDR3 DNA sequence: TGTGCCAGCAGCCAATCGCTGGCCGTAGGCTATGGCTACACCTTC.

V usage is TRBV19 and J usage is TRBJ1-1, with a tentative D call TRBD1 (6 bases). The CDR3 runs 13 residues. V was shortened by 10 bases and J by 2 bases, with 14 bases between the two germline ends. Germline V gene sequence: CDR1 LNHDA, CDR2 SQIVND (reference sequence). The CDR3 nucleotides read TGTGCCACAATTGGACAGCCCAACACTGAAGCTTTCTTT. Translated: CATIGQPNTEAFF.

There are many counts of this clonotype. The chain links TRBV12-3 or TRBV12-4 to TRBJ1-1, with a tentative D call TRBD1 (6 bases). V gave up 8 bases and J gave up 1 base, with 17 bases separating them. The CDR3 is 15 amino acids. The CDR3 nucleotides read TGTGCCAGCGTCAAAGGGGGGCCGGGGAACACTGAAGCTTTCTTT. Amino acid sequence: CASVKGGPGNTEAFF.

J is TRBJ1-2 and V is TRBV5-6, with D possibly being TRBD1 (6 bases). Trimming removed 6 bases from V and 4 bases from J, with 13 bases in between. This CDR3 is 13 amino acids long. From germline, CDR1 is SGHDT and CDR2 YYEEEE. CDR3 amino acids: CASTTGRFYGYTF. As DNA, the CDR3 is TGTGCCAGCACCACAGGGAGGTTCTATGGCTACACCTTC.

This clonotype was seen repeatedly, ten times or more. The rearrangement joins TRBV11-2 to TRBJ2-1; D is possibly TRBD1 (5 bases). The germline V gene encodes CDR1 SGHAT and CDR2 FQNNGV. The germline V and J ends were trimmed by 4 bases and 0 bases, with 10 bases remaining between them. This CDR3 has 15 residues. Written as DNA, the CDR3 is TGTGCCAGCAGCTCGGGTGGGGCCTCCTACAATGAGCAGTTCTTC. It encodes CASSSGGASYNEQFF.

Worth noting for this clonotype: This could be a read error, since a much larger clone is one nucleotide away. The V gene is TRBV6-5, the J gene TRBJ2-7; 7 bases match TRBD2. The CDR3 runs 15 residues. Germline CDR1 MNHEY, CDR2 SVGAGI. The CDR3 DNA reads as TGTGCCAGCAGTGACTCAGGCGGGAGAGGTTACGAGCAGTACTTC. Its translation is CASSDSGGRGYEQYF.

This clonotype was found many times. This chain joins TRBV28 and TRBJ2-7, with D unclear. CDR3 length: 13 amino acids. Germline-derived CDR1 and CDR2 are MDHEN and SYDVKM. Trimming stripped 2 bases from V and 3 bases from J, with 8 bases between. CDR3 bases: TGTGCCAGCAGTTTAACAGCGAACTACGAGCAGTACTTC. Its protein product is CASSLTANYEQYF. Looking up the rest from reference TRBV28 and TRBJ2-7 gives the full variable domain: DVKVTQSSRYLVKRTGEKVFLECVQDMDHENMFWYRQDPGLGLRLIYFSYDVKMKEKGDIPEGYSVSREKKERFSLILESASTNQTSMYLCASSLTANYEQYFGPGTRLTVT.

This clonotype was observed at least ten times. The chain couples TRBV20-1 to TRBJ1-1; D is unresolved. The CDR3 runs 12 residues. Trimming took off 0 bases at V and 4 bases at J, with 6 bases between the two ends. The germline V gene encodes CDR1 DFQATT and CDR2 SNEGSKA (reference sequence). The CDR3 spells CSARELGTEAFF. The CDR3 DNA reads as TGCAGTGCTAGAGAACTGGGCACTGAAGCTTTCTTT.

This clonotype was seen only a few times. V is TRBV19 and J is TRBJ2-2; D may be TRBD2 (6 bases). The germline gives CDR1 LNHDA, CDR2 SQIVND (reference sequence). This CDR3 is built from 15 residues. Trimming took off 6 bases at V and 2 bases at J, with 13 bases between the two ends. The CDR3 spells CASSERGENTGELFF. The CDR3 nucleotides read TGTGCCAGTAGCGAGCGCGGGGAAAACACCGGGGAGCTGTTTTTT.

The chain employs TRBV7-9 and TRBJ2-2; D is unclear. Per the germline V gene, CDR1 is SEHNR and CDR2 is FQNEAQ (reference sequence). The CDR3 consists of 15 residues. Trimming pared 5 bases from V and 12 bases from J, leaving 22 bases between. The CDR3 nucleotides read TGTGCCAGCAGCGAGATAACAAGCACTCCCGGCCAGCTGTTTTTT. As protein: CASSEITSTPGQLFF.

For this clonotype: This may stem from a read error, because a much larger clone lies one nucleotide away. For the CDR3, the DNA is TGTGCCAGCATGGGCGAGGCAAGCTCCTACAATGAGCAGTACTTC. Translation gives CASMGEASSYNEQYF. The V call is TRBV5-5, the J call TRBJ2-1, with D unresolved. The last part of the DNA fits TRBJ2-7 better; the J call may be wrong. CDR1 is SGHKS and CDR2 is YYEKEE in the germline V gene (reference sequence). The CDR3 extends over 15 amino acids.

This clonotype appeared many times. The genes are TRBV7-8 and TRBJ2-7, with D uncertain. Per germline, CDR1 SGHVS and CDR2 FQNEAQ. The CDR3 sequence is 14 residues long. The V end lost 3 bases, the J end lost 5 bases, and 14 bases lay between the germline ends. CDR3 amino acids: CASSFGRRTDEQYF. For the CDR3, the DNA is TGTGCCAGCAGCTTCGGGCGACGGACCGACGAGCAGTACTTC. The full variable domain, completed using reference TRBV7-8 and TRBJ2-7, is GAGVSQSPRYKVAKRGQDVALRCDPISGHVSLFWYQQALGQGPEFLTYFQNEAQLDKSGLPSDRFFAERPEGSVSTLKIQRTQQEDSAVYLCASSFGRRTDEQYFGPGTRLTVT.